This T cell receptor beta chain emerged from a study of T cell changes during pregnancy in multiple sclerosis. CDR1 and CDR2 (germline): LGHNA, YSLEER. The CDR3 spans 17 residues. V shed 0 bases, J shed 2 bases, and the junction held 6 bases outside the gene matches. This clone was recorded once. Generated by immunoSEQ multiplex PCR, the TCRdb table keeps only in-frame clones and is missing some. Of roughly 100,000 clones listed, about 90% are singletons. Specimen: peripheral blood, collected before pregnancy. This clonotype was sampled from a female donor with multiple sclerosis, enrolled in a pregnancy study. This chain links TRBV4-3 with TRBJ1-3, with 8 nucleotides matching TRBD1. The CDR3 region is CASSQDMDREAGNTIYF. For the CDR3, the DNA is TGCGCCAGCAGCCAAGATATGGACAGGGAAGCTGGAAACACCATATATTTT.